This T cell receptor (beta chain) was sequenced during a study of memory CD4+ T cells and cytomegalovirus serostatus. About the study: Of the healthy Belgian adults, 9 or 10 were CMV seropositive and about two dozen seronegative. Findings and limits, study-wide: Each of 55 to 80 CMV-associated TCRbeta sequences occurred in one to five individuals.

Sample share makes this clone medium-sized (0.01 to 0.1%). Its specificity is not known. The sort gate was single viable CD3+CD4+CD8-CD45RO+ cells for memory CD4+ T cells. Sequenced by immunoSEQ multiplex PCR; TCRdb stores in-frame clones only, minus some. The sample yields about 44,000 clones, 76% seen once. V was trimmed by 5 bases and J by 2 bases, leaving 19 bases between them. CDR3 length equals 17 residues. Looked up from germline, CDR1 is SGHTA and CDR2 is FQGNSA. The sequence was obtained from an adult in good health and CMV-seronegative. The gene calls are TRBV7-2 and TRBJ1-5; a possible D gene is TRBD1 (5 bases). Sequencing was done on a sample of memory CD4+ T cells from blood. For the CDR3, the DNA is TGTGCCAGCAGCCCTCCCTGGGGGGGTGGGGGCAATCAGCCCCAGCATTTT. Translation gives CASSPPWGGGGNQPQHF. Full variable domain (missing parts from reference TRBV7-2 and TRBJ1-5): GAGVSQSPSNKVTEKGKDVELRCDPISGHTALYWYRQSLGQGLEFLIYFQGNSAPDKSGLPSDRFSAERTGGSVSTLTIQRTQQEDSAVYLCASSPPWGGGGNQPQHFGDGTRLSIL.